This TCR beta chain was captured in a study of CD8+CD57+ T cells in acquired aplastic anemia. Study context: The study obtained an average of around 3.1 ug of DNA from sorted CD4+ and CD8+ cells. Points from the study as a whole: Levels of CD8+ Simpson's diversity were not significantly distinct in patients versus controls. Some 27 CD8+ CDR3 sequences were shared between patients and controls.

Concerning this clonotype itself: As yet, its antigen is unknown.

The TCR beta profiling, which covered VDJ combination and CDR3 sequence, was carried out using genomic DNA as the template. TCRdb re-derived calls from the reads in MiXCR, one entry per CDR3 protein. The sample includes 200,000 or so distinct CDR3 sequences, 64% of them seen just once. CDR1 and CDR2 (germline): DFQATT, SNEGSKA (reference sequence). V lost 6 bases and J lost 5; bases outside the gene matches: 8. The CDR3 extends over 13 amino acids. Specimen: sorted CD4+, CD8+, or CD8+CD57+ T cells (not recorded which) from PBMCs. This TCR derives from a human donor with severe aplastic anemia or a healthy control (not recorded which). The rearrangement links TRBV20-1 to TRBJ2-7; TRBD1 agrees at 9 bases. CDR3 loop: CSATGTGKDEQYF. The CDR3 nucleotides are TGCAGTGCAACCGGGACAGGGAAGGACGAGCAGTACTTC.